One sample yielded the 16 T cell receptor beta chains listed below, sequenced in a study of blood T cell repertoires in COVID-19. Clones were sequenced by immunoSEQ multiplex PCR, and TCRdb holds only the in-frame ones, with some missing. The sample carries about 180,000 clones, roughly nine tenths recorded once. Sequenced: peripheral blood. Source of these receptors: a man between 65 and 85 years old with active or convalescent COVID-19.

CDR3 sequence (DNA): TGCGCCAGCAGCTTGGCCCCGAACCTAAATGAAAAACTGTTTTTT. Residues: CASSLAPNLNEKLFF. This sequence joins TRBV5-1 and TRBJ1-4; D uncertain. The CDR3 length is 15 residues. V gave up 0 bases and J gave up 5 bases, with 11 bases separating them. The germline V gene encodes CDR1 SGHRS and CDR2 YFSETQ.

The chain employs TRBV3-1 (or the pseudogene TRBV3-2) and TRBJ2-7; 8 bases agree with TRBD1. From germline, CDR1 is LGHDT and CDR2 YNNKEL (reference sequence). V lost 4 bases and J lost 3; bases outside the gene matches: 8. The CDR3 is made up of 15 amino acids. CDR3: CASSPYRTGIYEQYF. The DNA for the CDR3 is TGTGCCAGCAGCCCCTATCGGACAGGGATCTACGAGCAGTACTTC.

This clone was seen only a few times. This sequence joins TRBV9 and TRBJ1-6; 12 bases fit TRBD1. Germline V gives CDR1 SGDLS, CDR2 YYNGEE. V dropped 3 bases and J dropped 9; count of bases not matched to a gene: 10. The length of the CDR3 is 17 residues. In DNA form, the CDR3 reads TGTGCCAGCAGCGGACGGGACAGGGGGCGCTTGGCTTCACCCCTCCACTTT. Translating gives CASSGRDRGRLASPLHF.

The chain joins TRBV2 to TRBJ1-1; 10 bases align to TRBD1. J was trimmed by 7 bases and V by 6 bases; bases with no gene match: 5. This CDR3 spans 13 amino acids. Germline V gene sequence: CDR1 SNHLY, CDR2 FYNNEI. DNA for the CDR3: TGTGCCAGCAGCAGACAGGGGGCGAGTGAAGCTTTCTTT. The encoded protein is CASSRQGASEAFF.

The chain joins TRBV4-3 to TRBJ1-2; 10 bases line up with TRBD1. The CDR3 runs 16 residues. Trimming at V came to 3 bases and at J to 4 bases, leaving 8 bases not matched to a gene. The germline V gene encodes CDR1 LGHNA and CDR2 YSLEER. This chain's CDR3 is CASSHERTGGSYGYTF. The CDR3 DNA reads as TGCGCCAGCAGCCACGAAAGGACAGGGGGAAGCTATGGCTACACCTTC.

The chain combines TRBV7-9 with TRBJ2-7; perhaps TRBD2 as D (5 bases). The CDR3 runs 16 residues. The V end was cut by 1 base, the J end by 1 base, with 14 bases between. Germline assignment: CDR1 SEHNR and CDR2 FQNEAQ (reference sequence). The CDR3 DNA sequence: TGTGCCAGCAGCTTAGGATCGGGGTTAGGGTCCTACGAGCAGTACTTC. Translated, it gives CASSLGSGLGSYEQYF. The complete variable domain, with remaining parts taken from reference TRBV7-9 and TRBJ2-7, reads DTGVSQNPRHKITKRGQNVTFRCDPISEHNRLYWYRQTLGQGPEFLTYFQNEAQLEKSRLLSDRFSAERPKGSFSTLEIQRTEQGDSAMYLCASSLGSGLGSYEQYFGPGTRLTVT.

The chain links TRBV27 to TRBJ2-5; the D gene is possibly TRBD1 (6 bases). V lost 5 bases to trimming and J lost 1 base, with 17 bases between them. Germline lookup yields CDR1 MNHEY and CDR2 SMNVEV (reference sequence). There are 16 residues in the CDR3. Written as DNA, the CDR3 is TGTGCCAGCAGTCCGGACCCGGGACACATCCAAGAGACCCAGTACTTC. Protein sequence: CASSPDPGHIQETQYF.

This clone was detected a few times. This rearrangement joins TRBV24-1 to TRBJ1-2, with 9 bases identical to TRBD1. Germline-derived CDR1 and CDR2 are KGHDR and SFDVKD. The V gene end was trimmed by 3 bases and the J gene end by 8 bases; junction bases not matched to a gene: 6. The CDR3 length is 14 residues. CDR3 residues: CATSDNGQGKGYTF. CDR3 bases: TGTGCCACCAGTGATAACGGACAGGGGAAGGGCTACACCTTC.

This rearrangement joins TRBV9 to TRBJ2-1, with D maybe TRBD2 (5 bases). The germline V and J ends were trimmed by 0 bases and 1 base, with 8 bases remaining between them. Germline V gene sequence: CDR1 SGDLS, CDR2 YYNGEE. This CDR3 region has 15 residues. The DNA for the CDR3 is TGTGCCAGCAGCGTAGCAACTAGTTCCTACAATGAGCAGTTCTTC. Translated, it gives CASSVATSSYNEQFF.

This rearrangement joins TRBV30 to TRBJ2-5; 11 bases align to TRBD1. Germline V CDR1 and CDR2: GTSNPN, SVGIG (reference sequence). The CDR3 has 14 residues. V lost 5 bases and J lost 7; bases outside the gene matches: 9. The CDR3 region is CAWQRTGGGLTQYF. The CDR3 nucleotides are TGTGCCTGGCAACGGACAGGGGGCGGTCTGACCCAGTACTTC.

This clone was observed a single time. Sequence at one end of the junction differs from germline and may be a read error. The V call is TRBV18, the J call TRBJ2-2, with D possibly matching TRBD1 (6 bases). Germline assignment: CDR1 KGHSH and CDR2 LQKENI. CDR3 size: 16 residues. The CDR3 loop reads CASSSPEQGRTGELFF. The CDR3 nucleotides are TGTGCCAGCTCATCACCCGAACAGGGACGGACCGGGGAGCTGTTTTTT.

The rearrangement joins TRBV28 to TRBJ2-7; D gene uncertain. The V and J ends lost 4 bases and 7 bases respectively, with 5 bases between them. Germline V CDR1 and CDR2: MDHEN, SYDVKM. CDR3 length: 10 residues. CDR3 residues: CASSSHEQYF. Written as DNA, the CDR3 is TGTGCCAGCAGTTCCCATGAGCAGTACTTC.

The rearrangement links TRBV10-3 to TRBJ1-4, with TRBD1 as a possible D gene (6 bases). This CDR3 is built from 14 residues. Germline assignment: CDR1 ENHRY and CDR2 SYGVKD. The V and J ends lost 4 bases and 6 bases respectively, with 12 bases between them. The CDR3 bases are TGTGCCATCAGTGGACAGGTATTTGATGAAAAACTGTTTTTT. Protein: CAISGQVFDEKLFF.

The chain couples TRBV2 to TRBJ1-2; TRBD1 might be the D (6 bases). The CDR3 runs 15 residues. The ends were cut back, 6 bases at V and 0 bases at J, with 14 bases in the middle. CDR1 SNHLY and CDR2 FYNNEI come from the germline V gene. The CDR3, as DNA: TGTGCCAGCAGCGTACAGGGTTTAGCTAACTATGGCTACACCTTC. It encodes CASSVQGLANYGYTF. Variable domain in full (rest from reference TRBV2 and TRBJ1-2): EPEVTQTPSHQVTQMGQEVILRCVPISNHLYFYWYRQILGQKVEFLVSFYNNEISEKSEIFDDQFSVERPDGSNFTLKIRSTKLEDSAMYFCASSVQGLANYGYTFGSGTRLTVV.

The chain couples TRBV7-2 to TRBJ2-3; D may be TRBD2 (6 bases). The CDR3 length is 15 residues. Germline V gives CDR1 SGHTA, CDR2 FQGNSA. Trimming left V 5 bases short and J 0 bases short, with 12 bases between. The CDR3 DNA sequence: TGTGCCAGCAGCCACCAGCGGGCGAGCACAGATACGCAGTATTTT. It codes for CASSHQRASTDTQYF.

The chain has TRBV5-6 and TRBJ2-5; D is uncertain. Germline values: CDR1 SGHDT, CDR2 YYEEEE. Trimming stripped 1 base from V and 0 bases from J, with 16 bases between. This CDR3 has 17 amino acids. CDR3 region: CASSLILGSQNQETQYF. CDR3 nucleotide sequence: TGTGCCAGCAGCTTGATCCTAGGCAGCCAAAACCAAGAGACCCAGTACTTC.